This entry features one T cell receptor (beta chain) sequence. This CDR3 contains 16 residues. From germline, CDR1 is SGHNT and CDR2 YENEEA. V shed 1 base and J shed 1 base, with 10 bases lying between them. Vbeta (60) and Jbeta (13) primers were used in the PCR. The method was immunoSEQ multiplex PCR; TCRdb's version includes in-frame clones alone and lacks a portion of them. The table includes about 150,000 clones, 75% to 80% detected once. The data originate from a study of cytomegalovirus exposure and HLA in healthy donors. The rearrangement links TRBV11-3 to TRBJ2-2; D is perhaps TRBD1 (5 bases). The sample taken for sequencing was PBMCs. The clonotype comes from a young woman in good health and CMV-seronegative. This chain's CDR3 is CASSLGRRENTGELFF. The CDR3, as DNA: TGTGCCAGCAGCTTAGGTCGCAGGGAGAACACCGGGGAGCTGTTTTTT.